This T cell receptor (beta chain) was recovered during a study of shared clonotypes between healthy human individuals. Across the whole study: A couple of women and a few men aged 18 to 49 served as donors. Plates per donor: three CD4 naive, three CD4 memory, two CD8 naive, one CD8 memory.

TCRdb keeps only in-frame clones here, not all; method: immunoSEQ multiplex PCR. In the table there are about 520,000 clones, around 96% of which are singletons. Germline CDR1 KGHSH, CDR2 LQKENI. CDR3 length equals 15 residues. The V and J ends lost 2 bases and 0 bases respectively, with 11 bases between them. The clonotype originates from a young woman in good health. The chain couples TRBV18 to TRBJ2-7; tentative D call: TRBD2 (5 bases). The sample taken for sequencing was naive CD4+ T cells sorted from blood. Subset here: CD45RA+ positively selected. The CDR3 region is CASSPIGVGSYEQYF. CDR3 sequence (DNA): TGTGCCAGCTCACCAATCGGGGTCGGCTCCTACGAGCAGTACTTC.